Following are 14 T cell receptor beta chains from one sample sequenced in a study of cytomegalovirus exposure and HLA in healthy donors. This PCR relied on a set of 60 Vbeta primers and 13 Jbeta primers. Method: immunoSEQ multiplex PCR; TCRdb's copy keeps in-frame clones and lacks some. The repertoire holds roughly 240,000 clones, with about four fifths as singletons. The material sequenced was PBMCs. The receptors stem from a woman between 35 and 50 years old in good health and CMV-seropositive.

The chain combines TRBV18 with TRBJ1-2, with D possibly matching TRBD1 (5 bases). V was cut by 3 bases and J by 0 bases, with 11 bases left in between. Germline V gene data show CDR1 as KGHSH and CDR2 as LQKENI. This CDR3 is built from 15 residues. The CDR3 DNA is TGTGCCAGCTCACCCCCGGGGGTTGCTAACTATGGCTACACCTTC. The encoded protein is CASSPPGVANYGYTF. Full variable domain (missing parts from reference TRBV18 and TRBJ1-2): NAGVMQNPRHLVRRRGQEARLRCSPMKGHSHVYWYRQLPEEGLKFMVYLQKENIIDESGMPKERFSAEFPKEGPSILRIQQVVRGDSAAYFCASSPPGVANYGYTFGSGTRLTVV.

With regard to this clone: The sample contains more than one DNA sequence encoding this CDR3. The chain employs TRBV6-1 and TRBJ1-1, with D perhaps matching TRBD1 (5 bases). Trimming shortened V by 5 bases and J by 1 base, and 8 bases separated the two germline ends. The CDR3 contains 13 residues. Germline V gives CDR1 MNHNS, CDR2 SASEGT. The CDR3: CASSPQGNTEAFF. The CDR3 coding sequence is TGTGCCAGCAGTCCTCAGGGGAACACTGAAGCTTTCTTT.

V gene TRBV5-1 combines with J gene TRBJ1-4; D is perhaps TRBD1 (5 bases). This CDR3 is 16 amino acids long. The V end lost 0 bases, the J end lost 7 bases, and 16 bases lay between the germline ends. From germline, CDR1 is SGHRS and CDR2 YFSETQ. CDR3 residues: CASSLDIWGDGEKLFF. The DNA of the CDR3 is TGCGCCAGCAGCTTGGATATTTGGGGGGACGGTGAAAAACTGTTTTTT.

The chain uses TRBV10-3 and TRBJ2-3; 9 bases fit TRBD2. Germline-derived CDR1 and CDR2 are ENHRY and SYGVKD. The CDR3 is made up of 15 amino acids. V was clipped by 6 bases and J by 5 bases; unmatched bases: 9. CDR3 residues: CAISKAGGPGDTQYF. The CDR3 coding sequence is TGTGCCATCAGCAAAGCGGGGGGTCCGGGAGATACGCAGTATTTT.

The chain employs TRBV30 and TRBJ2-3, with 9 bases matching TRBD1. The CDR3 runs to 13 residues. Losses at the gene ends were 5 bases for V and 2 bases for J; bases not matched to a gene: 2. Germline V gene data show CDR1 as GTSNPN and CDR2 as SVGIG (reference sequence). CDR3 amino acids: CAWGTGTTDTQYF. The CDR3 DNA reads as TGTGCCTGGGGGACAGGGACCACAGATACGCAGTATTTT.

J is TRBJ1-2 and V is TRBV5-4, with TRBD1 matching 9 bases. This CDR3 has 14 amino acids. Trimming removed 2 bases from V and 5 bases from J; junction bases left unmatched: 4. CDR1 and CDR2 (germline): SGHNT, YYREEE (reference sequence). Here the CDR3 reads CASSFIQGAYGYTF. CDR3 nucleotides: TGTGCCAGCAGCTTTATACAGGGGGCTTATGGCTACACCTTC.

V is TRBV12-2 and J is TRBJ1-1. TRBV12-2 is a listed pseudogene. The CDR3 is 13 amino acids. CDR3 DNA: TGTGCAAGGAGGGAGTCAGTTGACACTGAAGCTTTCTTT. Translating it yields CARRESVDTEAFF.

A few counts support this clone. CDR3 sequence reads: CASSLLGDNDGELFF. The CDR3 nucleotides are TGTGCCAGCAGCTTGTTGGGGGACAATGACGGGGAGCTGTTTTTT. The V gene is TRBV5-5, the J gene TRBJ2-2, with D maybe TRBD1 (6 bases). The CDR3 length is 15 residues. CDR1 and CDR2 from the germline V gene are SGHKS and YYEKEE (reference sequence). Trimming cost V 1 base and J 7 bases, with 14 bases left between them.

This clone was seen more than once but under ten times. The V gene is TRBV6-1, the J gene TRBJ1-2; D perhaps matches TRBD1 (6 bases). Germline V gives CDR1 MNHNS, CDR2 SASEGT. This CDR3 is 14 amino acids long. The V and J ends lost 3 bases and 8 bases respectively, with 16 bases between them. This chain's CDR3 is CASSEGARGSGYTF. The CDR3, as DNA: TGTGCCAGCAGTGAGGGGGCGCGAGGTTCAGGCTACACCTTC.

CDR3 DNA: TGTGCCAGCAGCCCACAGGGGGCCAAAAACATTCAGTACTTC. It is translated as CASSPQGAKNIQYF. The rearrangement joins TRBV7-2 to TRBJ2-4; 7 nucleotides agree with TRBD1. The CDR3 is made up of 14 amino acids. From germline, CDR1 is SGHTA and CDR2 FQGNSA. After removal of 5 bases from V and 1 base from J, the junction contained 2 bases not matched to a gene.

The J gene is TRBJ1-4, the V gene TRBV18; D remains ambiguous. Germline CDR1 KGHSH, CDR2 LQKENI. The germline V and J ends were trimmed by 2 bases and 8 bases, with 15 bases remaining between them. This CDR3 contains 15 residues. DNA for the CDR3: TGTGCCAGCTCACCATCTGAGGGCTTGGGCGAAAAACTGTTTTTT. Residues: CASSPSEGLGEKLFF.

This chain links TRBV6-5 with TRBJ2-3; D gene ambiguous. Trimming removed 4 bases at V and 0 bases at J, with 11 bases between. The length of the CDR3 is 15 residues. Germline V gene lookup returns CDR1 MNHEY and CDR2 SVGAGI. CDR3 protein: CASSFRATSTDTQYF. The CDR3 coding sequence is TGTGCCAGCAGTTTCAGAGCGACTAGCACAGATACGCAGTATTTT.

The chain uses TRBV6-6 and TRBJ2-7; 11 nucleotides line up with TRBD1. CDR3 length equals 15 residues. V was pared by 4 bases and J by 3 bases, with 5 bases of the junction left unmatched. Germline V lookup: CDR1 MNHNY, CDR2 SVGAGI (reference sequence). Here the CDR3 DNA reads TGTGCCAGCAGTTCCACCGGGACAGGGGGCTACGAGCAGTACTTC. Amino acid sequence: CASSSTGTGGYEQYF.

The chain joins TRBV7-2 to TRBJ2-3; 8 bases are shared with TRBD1. CDR3 length: 16 residues. V lost 5 bases to trimming and J lost 0 bases; unmatched junction nucleotides: 7. The germline gives CDR1 SGHTA, CDR2 FQGNSA. The CDR3 loop is CASSAWDRTSTDTQYF. The CDR3 DNA sequence: TGTGCCAGCAGCGCCTGGGACAGGACTAGCACAGATACGCAGTATTTT.